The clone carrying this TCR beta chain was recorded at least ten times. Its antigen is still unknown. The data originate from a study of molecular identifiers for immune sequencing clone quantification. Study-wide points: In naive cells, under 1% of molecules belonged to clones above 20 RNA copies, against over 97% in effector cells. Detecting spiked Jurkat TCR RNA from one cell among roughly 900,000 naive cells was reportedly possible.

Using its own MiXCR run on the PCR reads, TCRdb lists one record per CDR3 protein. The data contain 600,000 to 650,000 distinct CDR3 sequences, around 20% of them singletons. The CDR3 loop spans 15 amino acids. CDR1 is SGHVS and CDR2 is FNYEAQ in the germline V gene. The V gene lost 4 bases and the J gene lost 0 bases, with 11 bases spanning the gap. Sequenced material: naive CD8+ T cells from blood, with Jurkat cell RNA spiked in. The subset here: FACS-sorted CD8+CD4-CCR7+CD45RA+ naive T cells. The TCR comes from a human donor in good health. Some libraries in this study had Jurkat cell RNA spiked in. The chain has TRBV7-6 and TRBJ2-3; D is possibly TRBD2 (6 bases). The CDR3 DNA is TGTGCCAGCAGCTATTACAGCGGGAGCACAGATACGCAGTATTTT. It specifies CASSYYSGSTDTQYF.